These 20 T cell receptor beta chains were all obtained from the same sample, sequenced in a study of blood T cell repertoires in COVID-19. Measured with immunoSEQ multiplex PCR; TCRdb has only the in-frame clones, and not every one. The sample holds around 270,000 clones, around 87% seen once. The sample taken for sequencing was peripheral blood. Receptor source: a woman in her 50s with acute or convalescent COVID-19.

This chain uses TRBV29-1 with TRBJ1-1; D remains ambiguous. The germline V gene encodes CDR1 SQVTM and CDR2 ANQGSEA. V lost 4 bases and J lost 7, with 10 bases in between. CDR3 length: 11 amino acids. The CDR3 spells CSVGAWHEAFF. As DNA, the CDR3 is TGCAGCGTTGGGGCATGGCATGAAGCTTTCTTT.

The rearrangement links TRBV14 to TRBJ2-3, with D perhaps matching TRBD2 (6 bases). V dropped 0 bases and J dropped 6 bases, with 7 bases sitting between them. CDR1 and CDR2 from the germline V gene are SGHDN and FVKESK. This CDR3 is built from 13 residues. The CDR3 DNA sequence: TGTGCCAGCAGCCAAGAGGGGAGGGATACGCAGTATTTT. It translates to CASSQEGRDTQYF.

The chain combines TRBV28 with TRBJ1-1; D not certain. There are 14 residues in the CDR3. The V gene's germline CDR1 is MDHEN and CDR2 SYDVKM. V lost 2 bases to trimming and J lost 4 bases, with 11 bases between them. The CDR3 protein is CASSLAVGGTEAFF. Written as DNA, the CDR3 is TGTGCCAGCAGTTTAGCGGTTGGCGGCACTGAAGCTTTCTTT.

This chain connects TRBV24-1 to TRBJ2-1, with 10 positions matching TRBD2. CDR1 is KGHDR, CDR2 SFDVKD, per germline. The V and J ends lost 0 bases and 8 bases, in that order; junction bases with no gene match: 9. The CDR3 runs 17 residues. The CDR3 region is CATSDLVSAGGMDEQFF. Written as DNA, the CDR3 is TGTGCCACCAGTGATTTGGTTTCAGCGGGAGGGATGGATGAGCAGTTCTTC.

This chain uses TRBV18 with TRBJ2-7; the D gene is possibly TRBD2 (6 bases). CDR3 length: 17 residues. The germline CDR1 and CDR2 sequences are KGHSH and LQKENI. V lost 2 bases, J lost 3 bases, and 20 bases lay in between. For the CDR3, the DNA is TGTGCCAGCTCACCAACCCTCCGCGGGGTTAAAAACTACGAGCAGTACTTC. This encodes CASSPTLRGVKNYEQYF.

This clone was seen just once. J is TRBJ2-7 and V is TRBV19; the match to TRBD2 covers 12 bases. This CDR3 is built from 16 residues. Germline V lookup: CDR1 LNHDA, CDR2 SQIVND (reference sequence). With V trimmed by 4 bases and J by 3 bases, 7 bases remained unmatched. The chain's CDR3 is CASSTVLAGGNYEQYF. The CDR3 bases are TGTGCCAGTAGTACGGTACTAGCGGGGGGAAACTACGAGCAGTACTTC.

The genes are TRBV20-1 and TRBJ2-3; D is unresolved. The V end was cut by 2 bases, the J end by 8 bases, with 8 bases between. The germline V gene encodes CDR1 DFQATT and CDR2 SNEGSKA (reference sequence). The CDR3 is made up of 11 amino acids. CDR3 in amino acids: CSARSPPTQYF. CDR3 in DNA: TGCAGTGCTAGATCTCCCCCTACGCAGTATTTT.

The chain recombines TRBV24-1 with TRBJ1-2; tentative D call: TRBD1 (5 bases). The V end lost 0 bases, the J end lost 4 bases, and 8 bases lay between the germline ends. The CDR3 is 14 amino acids. The germline V gene has CDR1 KGHDR and CDR2 SFDVKD. The CDR3 protein is CATSDLRGGYGYTF. CDR3 in DNA: TGTGCCACCAGTGATTTGCGGGGGGGCTATGGCTACACCTTC.

This chain connects TRBV5-1 to TRBJ2-7, with D tentatively TRBD2 (6 bases). The V end lost 4 bases, the J end lost 2 bases, and 19 bases lay between the germline ends. Germline V gene data show CDR1 as SGHRS and CDR2 as YFSETQ. CDR3 length equals 16 residues. The CDR3 DNA reads TGCGCCAGCAGCCTGGAGGGGCGGCCTCGGGCCTACGAGCAGTACTTC. It is translated as CASSLEGRPRAYEQYF.

The chain is built from TRBV5-4 and TRBJ1-5; 8 bases match TRBD1. V lost 4 bases, J lost 3 bases, and 6 bases stayed unmatched. This CDR3 is 15 amino acids long. In germline, CDR1 is SGHNT, CDR2 YYREEE (reference sequence). The CDR3 sequence: CASSRDRGLNQPQHF. In nucleotides, the CDR3 is TGTGCCAGCAGCCGCGACAGGGGCCTCAATCAGCCCCAGCATTTT.

The rearrangement uses TRBV28 and TRBJ1-5; 8 bases match TRBD1. Germline loops: CDR1 MDHEN, CDR2 SYDVKM. V was pared by 2 bases and J by 4 bases, with 4 bases of the junction left unmatched. The CDR3 loop spans 15 amino acids. CDR3 nucleotide sequence: TGTGCCAGCAGTTTAGGACAGGGACGGAATCAGCCCCAGCATTTT. It is translated as CASSLGQGRNQPQHF.

The rearrangement joins TRBV4-2 to TRBJ2-7; tentative D call: TRBD1 (6 bases). The CDR3 totals 15 residues. Germline V lookup: CDR1 LGHNA, CDR2 YNFKEQ. V lost 0 bases and J 2 bases, leaving 11 bases between the germline ends. The CDR3 sequence: CASSQEWAGAYEQYF. The CDR3 region has the DNA TGTGCCAGCAGCCAAGAGTGGGCAGGGGCCTACGAGCAGTACTTC.

The V and J genes are TRBV29-1 and TRBJ2-5; D may be TRBD1 (6 bases). Germline V gene lookup returns CDR1 SQVTM and CDR2 ANQGSEA. Trimming shortened V by 3 bases and J by 2 bases, and 10 bases separated the two germline ends. There are 13 residues in the CDR3. CDR3 sequence (DNA): TGCAGCGTTGACCCAGGACAGCAAGAGACCCAGTACTTC. Encoded protein: CSVDPGQQETQYF.

J is TRBJ2-5 and V is TRBV7-3, with 8 bases that match TRBD1. The CDR3 is 13 residues long. The germline V gene has CDR1 SGHTA and CDR2 FQGTGA. V lost 4 bases to trimming and J lost 4 bases; unmatched junction nucleotides: 2. Written as DNA, the CDR3 is TGTGCCAGCAGCTCAGGACAGGGAGAGACCCAGTACTTC. Translating it yields CASSSGQGETQYF.

This clone was picked up a small number of times. The chain recombines TRBV27 with TRBJ2-5, with TRBD1 matching 8 bases. This CDR3 contains 15 residues. J was trimmed by 0 bases and V by 3 bases; bases with no gene match: 3. Germline CDR1 and CDR2: MNHEY and SMNVEV (reference sequence). The CDR3 loop is CASSLTGAYQETQYF. The DNA of the CDR3 is TGTGCCAGCAGTTTGACAGGGGCCTACCAAGAGACCCAGTACTTC.

This clone was found a few times. The chain employs TRBV6-5 and TRBJ2-2, with 7 bases aligning to TRBD1. Unmatched junction bases numbered 8, after V lost 6 bases and J lost 7 bases. CDR1 is MNHEY and CDR2 is SVGAGI in the germline V gene. The CDR3 runs to 14 residues. The CDR3 sequence: CASSHPTGVGELFF. The CDR3 DNA reads TGTGCCAGCAGCCACCCTACAGGGGTCGGGGAGCTGTTTTTT.

V usage is TRBV10-2 and J usage is TRBJ2-1; 10 bases align to TRBD1. The junction had 3 bases not matched to a gene; V was cut back by 3 bases and J by 1 base. Germline values: CDR1 WSHSY, CDR2 SAAADI. The CDR3 is made up of 16 amino acids. CDR3 in amino acids: CASSELGQGSYNEQFF. The CDR3 DNA sequence: TGCGCCAGCAGTGAACTGGGACAGGGGTCCTACAATGAGCAGTTCTTC.

The chain is built from TRBV28 and TRBJ1-3; maybe TRBD1 (5 bases). V lost 6 bases and J lost 0, with 12 bases in between. CDR1 and CDR2 (germline): MDHEN, SYDVKM. The CDR3 runs to 15 residues. In nucleotides, the CDR3 is TGTGCCAGCAGGACAACAGGAGACTCTGGAAACACCATATATTTT. Residues: CASRTTGDSGNTIYF. Variable domain in full (rest from reference TRBV28 and TRBJ1-3): DVKVTQSSRYLVKRTGEKVFLECVQDMDHENMFWYRQDPGLGLRLIYFSYDVKMKEKGDIPEGYSVSREKKERFSLILESASTNQTSMYLCASRTTGDSGNTIYFGEGSWLTVV.

CDR3 residues: CASRPGGKGDEQYF. The CDR3 region has the DNA TGTGCCAGTAGACCAGGGGGCAAGGGTGACGAGCAGTACTTC. J is TRBJ2-7 and V is TRBV19; 8 bases line up with TRBD1. V gave up 6 bases and J gave up 5 bases; unmatched junction bases: 9. The CDR3 loop spans 14 amino acids. The germline V gene has CDR1 LNHDA and CDR2 SQIVND (reference sequence).

V is TRBV11-2 and J is TRBJ1-3; 8 bases fit TRBD1. Trimming at V came to 5 bases and at J to 4 bases, leaving 10 bases not matched to a gene. This CDR3 has 16 residues. In germline, CDR1 is SGHAT, CDR2 FQNNGV. CDR3 coding DNA: TGTGCCAGCAGCCACACTCAGGGGGCAAGAGGAAACACCATATATTTT. Its translation: CASSHTQGARGNTIYF.